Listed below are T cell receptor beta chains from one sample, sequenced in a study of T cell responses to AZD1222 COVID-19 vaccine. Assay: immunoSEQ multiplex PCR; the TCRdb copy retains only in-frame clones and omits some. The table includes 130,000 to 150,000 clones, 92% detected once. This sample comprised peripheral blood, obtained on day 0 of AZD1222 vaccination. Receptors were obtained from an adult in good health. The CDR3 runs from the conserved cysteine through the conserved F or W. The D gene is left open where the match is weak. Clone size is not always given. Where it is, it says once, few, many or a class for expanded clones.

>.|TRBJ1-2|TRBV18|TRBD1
CASALQGNGYTF
TGTGCCAGCGCTTTACAGGGGAATGGCTACACCTTC
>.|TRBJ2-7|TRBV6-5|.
CASSSTGLAVLYEQYF
TGTGCCAGCAGTTCCACCGGCCTGGCGGTGCTCTACGAGCAGTACTTC
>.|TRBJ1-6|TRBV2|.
CASSEAGSPLHF
TGTGCCAGCAGTGAGGCGGGTTCACCCCTCCACTTT
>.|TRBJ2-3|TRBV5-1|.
CASSLDPGTDTQYF
TGCGCCAGCAGCTTGGACCCAGGCACAGATACGCAGTATTTT
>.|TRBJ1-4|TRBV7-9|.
CASSHRAANEKLFF
TGTGCCAGCAGTCACAGGGCGGCTAATGAAAAACTGTTTTTT
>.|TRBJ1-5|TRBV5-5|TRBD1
CASSLQGQNANQPQHF
TGTGCCAGCAGCTTGCAGGGACAGAATGCTAATCAGCCCCAGCATTTT
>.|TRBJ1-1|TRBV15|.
CATSRGRSNTEAFF
TGTGCCACCAGCAGAGGGAGGAGTAACACTGAAGCTTTCTTT
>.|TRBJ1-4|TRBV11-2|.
CASSWRGEEKLFF
TGTGCCAGCAGCTGGCGAGGGGAGGAAAAACTGTTTTTT
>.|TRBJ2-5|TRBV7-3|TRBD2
CASSLAGGQETQYF
TGTGCCAGCAGCCTCGCGGGGGGACAAGAGACCCAGTACTTC
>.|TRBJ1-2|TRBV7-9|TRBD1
CASSLAGQTLYGYTF
TGTGCCAGCAGCTTAGCGGGACAGACCCTCTATGGCTACACCTTC
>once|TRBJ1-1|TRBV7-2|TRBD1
CASSPQGASRSWNTEAFF
TGTGCCAGCAGCCCCCAGGGGGCGTCGAGAAGTTGGAACACTGAAGCTTTCTTT
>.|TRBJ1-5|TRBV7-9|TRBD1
CASSLVETGTYTNQPQHF
TGTGCCAGCAGCTTAGTAGAGACAGGGACGTATACCAATCAGCCCCAGCATTTT
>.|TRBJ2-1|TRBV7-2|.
CASSLIPVGGDEQFF
TGTGCCAGCAGCTTAATACCAGTCGGAGGGGATGAGCAGTTCTTC
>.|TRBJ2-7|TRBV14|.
CASSQIGIYYEQYF
TGTGCCAGCAGCCAAATAGGGATCTACTACGAGCAGTACTTC
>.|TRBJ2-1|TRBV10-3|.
CAISDDRWQFF
TGTGCCATCAGTGACGACAGGTGGCAGTTCTTC
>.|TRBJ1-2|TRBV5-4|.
CASSRLRGMGGYTF
TGTGCCAGCAGCCGACTACGGGGGATGGGTGGCTACACCTTC
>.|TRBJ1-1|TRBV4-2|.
CASSQDTTGAFF
TGTGCCAGCAGCCAAGATACGACAGGAGCTTTCTTT
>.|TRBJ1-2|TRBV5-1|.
CASSSLGGLNYGYTF
TGCGCCAGCAGCTCCCTGGGGGGATTGAACTATGGCTACACCTTC
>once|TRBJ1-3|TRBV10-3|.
CAIKTGSGNTIYF
TGTGCCATTAAGACAGGCTCTGGAAACACCATATATTTT
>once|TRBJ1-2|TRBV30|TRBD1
CAWMGQGNGANYGYTF
TGTGCCTGGATGGGACAGGGCAACGGGGCTAACTATGGCTACACCTTC
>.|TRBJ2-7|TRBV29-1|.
CSVEWVGREGYEQYF
TGCAGCGTTGAATGGGTTGGCAGGGAAGGGTACGAGCAGTACTTC
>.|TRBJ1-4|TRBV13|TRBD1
CASSSSGGGRTNEKLFF
TGTGCCAGCAGCTCCTCGGGAGGGGGCCGGACTAATGAAAAACTGTTTTTT
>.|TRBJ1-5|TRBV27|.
CASSPREDQPQHF
TGTGCCAGCAGTCCCAGGGAGGATCAGCCCCAGCATTTT
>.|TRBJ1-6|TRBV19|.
CASSPPDSPLHF
TGTGCCAGTAGTCCACCGGATTCACCCCTCCACTTT
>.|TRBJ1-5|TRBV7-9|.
CASSLGGSAYSNQPQHF
TGTGCCAGCAGCTTAGGGGGGAGCGCCTATAGCAATCAGCCCCAGCATTTT
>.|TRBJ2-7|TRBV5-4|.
CASSSGGGRYEQYF
TGTGCCAGCAGCTCAGGTGGGGGACGGTACGAGCAGTACTTC
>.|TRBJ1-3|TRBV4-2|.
CASSQVDSGNTIYF
TGTGCCAGCAGCCAAGTAGACTCTGGAAACACCATATATTTT
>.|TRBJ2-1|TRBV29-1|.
CSVETVGPPEQFF
TGCAGCGTTGAAACAGTGGGACCCCCTGAGCAGTTCTTC
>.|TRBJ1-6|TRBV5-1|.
CASSLRTAGDSPLHF
TGCGCCAGCAGCTTGCGTACAGCAGGGGACTCACCCCTCCACTTT
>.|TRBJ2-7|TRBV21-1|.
CASNPTRTGASYEQYF
TGTGCCAGCAACCCTACCCGCACAGGTGCCTCCTACGAGCAGTACTTC
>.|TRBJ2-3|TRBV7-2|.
CASSLALPDTQYF
TGTGCCAGCAGCTTAGCGTTGCCAGATACGCAGTATTTT
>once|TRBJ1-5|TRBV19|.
CASSIYRSTLGNQPQHF
TGTGCCAGTAGTATATACAGGAGTACCCTTGGAAATCAGCCCCAGCATTTT
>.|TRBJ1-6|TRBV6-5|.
CASSLGGGNSPLHF
TGTGCCAGCAGTTTAGGGGGGGGCAATTCACCCCTCCACTTT
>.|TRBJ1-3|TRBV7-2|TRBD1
CASSFRQGGNTIYF
TGTGCCAGCAGCTTCCGACAGGGTGGAAACACCATATATTTT
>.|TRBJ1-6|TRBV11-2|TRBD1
CASSLVHRGKSSYNSPLHF
TGTGCCAGCAGCTTAGTCCACAGGGGAAAAAGCTCCTATAATTCACCCCTCCACTTT
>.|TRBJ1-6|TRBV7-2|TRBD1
CASSYGTGGMFSPLHF
TGTGCCAGCAGCTATGGGACAGGGGGGATGTTTTCACCCCTCCACTTT